This TCR beta chain stems from a study of T cell responses to AZD1222 COVID-19 vaccine. In regard to this clone: What it recognizes is unknown.

Study findings and constraints: A mostly white British donor set with more females was recruited, and clonal diversity was possibly underestimated.

J lost 5 bases, V lost 4 bases, and 11 bases had no gene match. The CDR3 loop spans 16 amino acids. Germline CDR1 and CDR2: SGHNT and YYREEE (reference sequence). The table came from immunoSEQ multiplex PCR; TCRdb's copy has only in-frame clones and leaves some out. The sample records approximately 110,000 clones, over 80% being singletons. This TCR derives from an adult who received the AZD1222 COVID-19 vaccine. The rearrangement uses TRBV5-4 and TRBJ2-2, with 7 bases that match TRBD1. Source: peripheral blood, taken 28 days after the second AZD1222 dose. The CDR3 nucleotides are TGTGCCAGCAGCGAAGAGACAGGGAGTTCAACCGGGGAGCTGTTTTTT. Its translation is CASSEETGSSTGELFF.